This T cell receptor beta chain was recorded in a study of blood T cell repertoires in COVID-19. Here immunoSEQ multiplex PCR was the method, and the copy in TCRdb shows in-frame clones only, minus some. The data show some 250,000 clones, with 85% to 90% seen just once and under 10% held by the top ten. Individuals drawn from some 25 US areas were roughly 18 to 95 years old. Deletions cut 4 bases from V and 1 base from J, with 10 bases between. CDR3 size: 15 residues. Germline CDR1 SGHTA, CDR2 FQGTGA. The source of this sequence is a man between 35 and 55 years old who had recovered from COVID-19. The chain has TRBV7-3 and TRBJ2-2; D possibly corresponds to TRBD1 (5 bases). The sequencing input was PBMCs or T cells enriched from blood (not recorded which). CDR3 sequence reads: CASSSGHWNTGELFF. CDR3 coding DNA: TGTGCCAGCAGCTCAGGGCACTGGAACACCGGGGAGCTGTTTTTT.